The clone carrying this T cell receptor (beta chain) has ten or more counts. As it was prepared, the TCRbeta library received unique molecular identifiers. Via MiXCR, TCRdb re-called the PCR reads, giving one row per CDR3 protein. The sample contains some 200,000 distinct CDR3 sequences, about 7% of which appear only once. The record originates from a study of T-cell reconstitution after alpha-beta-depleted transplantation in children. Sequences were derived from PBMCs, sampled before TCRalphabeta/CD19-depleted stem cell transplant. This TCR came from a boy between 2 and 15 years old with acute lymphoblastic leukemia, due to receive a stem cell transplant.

The CDR3 loop reads CASSLVSLNTEAFF. The CDR3, as DNA: TGTGCCAGCAGCTTAGTCAGCTTGAACACTGAAGCTTTCTTT. J is TRBJ1-1 and V is TRBV7-8; the D is unclear. CDR1 is SGHVS, CDR2 FQNEAQ, per germline. V was trimmed by 1 base and J by 0 bases, leaving 6 bases between them. The CDR3 loop spans 14 amino acids. Together with reference TRBV7-8 and TRBJ1-1, the CDR3 gives the full variable domain: GAGVSQSPRYKVAKRGQDVALRCDPISGHVSLFWYQQALGQGPEFLTYFQNEAQLDKSGLPSDRFFAERPEGSVSTLKIQRTQQEDSAVYLCASSLVSLNTEAFFGQGTRLTVV.